What follows is one T cell receptor (beta chain) and its context. No antigen is known for it. V dropped 4 bases and J dropped 2 bases, with 17 bases sitting between them. Germline CDR1 reads SGHRS; CDR2 reads YFSETQ. The CDR3 is 16 amino acids. The sample comes from a study of cytomegalovirus exposure and HLA in healthy donors. The PCR was carried out with 60 Vbeta primers and 13 Jbeta primers. TCRdb's copy holds only in-frame clones and misses some; the assay was immunoSEQ multiplex PCR. The profile shows about 160,000 clones, roughly 80% of them singletons. Whole-study findings and limits: A likely sequencing artifact accounted for one observed cluster of highly shared sequence variants. A previous analysis found most TCR beta V segments productive roughly 87% or roughly 30% of the time. Listed as cytomegalovirus-associated were 150 or so TCR beta chains. Per a later analysis, under 20,000 TCR beta sequences showed association with HLA alleles at 0.05 false discovery rate.

Sequences were obtained from PBMCs. The clonotype originates from a woman aged 45-60 years in good health and CMV-seronegative. The chain couples TRBV5-1 to TRBJ2-3; D remains unclear. The CDR3 sequence is CASSVQQTPLTDTQYF. The DNA of the CDR3 is TGCGCCAGCAGCGTACAGCAAACCCCACTCACAGATACGCAGTATTTT. Variable domain in full (rest from reference TRBV5-1 and TRBJ2-3): KAGVTQTPRYLIKTRGQQVTLSCSPISGHRSVSWYQQTPGQGLQFLFEYFSETQRNKGNFPGRFSGRQFSNSRSEMNVSTLELGDSALYLCASSVQQTPLTDTQYFGPGTRLTVL.